This record looks at one T cell receptor (beta chain) sequence and its context. HTBI primers from iRepertoire and Arm-PCR of CDR3 regions yielded the TCR beta libraries. TCRdb re-called the multiplex PCR reads with MiXCR, one entry per CDR3 protein. The sample carries hundreds of thousands of distinct CDR3 sequences, about 20% recorded once. The CDR3 sequence is 11 residues long. V gave up 8 bases and J gave up 6 bases, with 9 bases separating them. As to time point: persistent/refractory GD, antithyroid drugs over 5 years with positive TRAb. Preparation of the TCR library used RNA extracted from PBMCs. The sample is drawn from a study of regulatory T cells in long-lasting Graves disease.

This specimen was peripheral blood mononuclear cells (PBMCs), taken when the disease was refractory, from a patient treated with antithyroid drugs. The genes are TRBV12-3 or TRBV12-4 and TRBJ2-3, with no clear D. The TCR was taken from a female donor with Graves disease. In DNA form, the CDR3 reads TGTGCCAGCGCTGGTCTGGATACGCAGTATTTT. Translating gives CASAGLDTQYF.